One sample yielded the 27 T cell receptor beta chains listed below, sequenced in a study of blood T cells in healthy people across ages (dated by TCRdb to between 2015 and 2017). Library construction relied on 5' RACE. Reads for this sample came from an Illumina HiSeq 2500. A second PCR of 7 to 11 cycles was performed with a sample-barcoded 5' primer and a J-beta primer mix. TCRdb trimmed the raw reads at Q25, called clones with MiXCR and kept productive beta chains. Every entry covers one CDR3 protein and lists the most common genes and DNA from its rows. This sample has hundreds of thousands of distinct CDR3 sequences in its table, and more than 55% of those were observed once. 25% to 30% of the sample goes to the ten largest clones. The sample comprised blood. Receptors were obtained from a man aged 35-49 years in good health.

This chain links TRBV2 with TRBJ2-3; TRBD1 aligns across 9 bases. Germline V gene data show CDR1 as SNHLY and CDR2 as FYNNEI. V lost 9 bases, J lost 9 bases, and 10 bases stayed unmatched. This CDR3 region has 13 residues. This CDR3 reads CASLTGQGRTQYF. CDR3 bases: TGTGCCAGTCTTACGGGACAGGGACGCACGCAGTATTTT. The complete variable domain, with remaining parts taken from reference TRBV2 and TRBJ2-3, reads EPEVTQTPSHQVTQMGQEVILRCVPISNHLYFYWYRQILGQKVEFLVSFYNNEISEKSEIFDDQFSVERPDGSNFTLKIRSTKLEDSAMYFCASLTGQGRTQYFGPGTRLTVL.

The chain couples TRBV27 to TRBJ2-1, with 11 bases identical to TRBD2. Germline assignment: CDR1 MNHEY and CDR2 SMNVEV (reference sequence). Unmatched junction bases numbered 19, after V lost 5 bases and J lost 7 bases. The CDR3 is made up of 19 amino acids. CDR3 bases: TGTGCCAGCAGTAAACCGACTAGCGGGGCAATAGCGGGGGGTAATGAGCAGTTCTTC. It specifies CASSKPTSGAIAGGNEQFF.

The chain combines TRBV5-1 with TRBJ2-5; TRBD2 matches at 8 bases. The CDR3 sequence is 16 residues long. The germline gives CDR1 SGHRS, CDR2 YFSETQ. J was trimmed by 11 bases and V by 4 bases; bases with no gene match: 19. As DNA, the CDR3 is TGCGCCAGCAGCGAGTTTAGCGGGACGTCCTACAATGAGCAGTACTTC. The encoded protein is CASSEFSGTSYNEQYF.

This clonotype was picked up a small number of times. The rearrangement links TRBV7-3 to TRBJ2-1; TRBD1 agrees at 9 bases. In germline, CDR1 is SGHTA, CDR2 FQGTGA. V was pared by 4 bases and J by 2 bases, with 6 bases of the junction left unmatched. The CDR3 spans 16 residues. CDR3 amino acids: CASSSRQGGTYNEQFF. For the CDR3, the DNA is TGTGCCAGCAGCTCCAGACAGGGGGGTACCTACAATGAGCAGTTCTTC.

V gene TRBV20-1 combines with J gene TRBJ2-1; TRBD1 aligns across 9 bases. The trim removed 6 bases at V and 4 bases at J, leaving 7 bases unmatched. The CDR3 runs 14 residues. From germline, CDR1 is DFQATT and CDR2 SNEGSKA (reference sequence). The CDR3 loop is CSATPGQGYNEQFF. In DNA, the CDR3 is TGCAGTGCCACGCCTGGACAGGGGTACAATGAGCAGTTCTTC.

CDR3 amino acids: CASSQEGLAGVTGELFF. The CDR3 bases are TGTGCCAGCAGCCAAGAGGGACTAGCGGGGGTTACCGGGGAGCTGTTTTTT. The rearrangement joins TRBV4-2 to TRBJ2-2, with 14 bases lining up with TRBD2. This CDR3 is built from 17 residues. CDR1 and CDR2 from the germline V gene are LGHNA and YNFKEQ. After removal of 0 bases from V and 5 bases from J, the junction contained 2 bases not matched to a gene.

This clonotype was picked up a small number of times. V usage is TRBV29-1 and J usage is TRBJ2-7; tentatively, D is TRBD2 (5 bases). The CDR3 runs 11 residues. In germline, CDR1 is SQVTM, CDR2 ANQGSEA. Between the trimmed V and J ends, which lost 7 bases and 3 bases, there was a span of 10 bases. The DNA of the CDR3 is TGCAGCGCAGCGGACCGCTACGAGCAGTACTTC. Its translation is CSAADRYEQYF.

This sequence joins TRBV15 and TRBJ2-3, with no clear D. Germline V gene data show CDR1 as LNHNV and CDR2 as YYDKDF (reference sequence). The CDR3 sequence is 15 residues long. V was shortened by 1 base and J by 0 bases, with 8 bases between the two germline ends. CDR3 amino acids: CATSRGGGSTDTQYF. In nucleotides, the CDR3 is TGTGCCACCAGCAGAGGAGGCGGAAGCACAGATACGCAGTATTTT.

This clonotype was detected ten times or more. The chain joins TRBV29-1 to TRBJ2-7; weak D call: TRBD2 (6 bases). Germline V CDR1 and CDR2: SQVTM, ANQGSEA. V lost 2 bases to trimming and J lost 6 bases, with 14 bases between them. The CDR3 runs to 13 residues. DNA of the CDR3: TGCAGCGTTGAATCGGGAGTTACCTCCGAGCAGTACTTC. Translated, it gives CSVESGVTSEQYF.

This rearrangement joins TRBV20-1 to TRBJ2-3; D gene unclear. Germline V CDR1 and CDR2: DFQATT, SNEGSKA (reference sequence). CDR3 length: 13 amino acids. Trimming removed 6 bases from V and 6 bases from J, with 16 bases in between. CDR3 region: CSAGILSRDTQYF. The DNA of the CDR3 is TGCAGTGCCGGAATTCTCTCGCGGGATACGCAGTATTTT.

The V gene is TRBV9, the J gene TRBJ2-1; D is undetermined. Germline CDR1 reads SGDLS; CDR2 reads YYNGEE. CDR3 length equals 14 residues. Trimming took 3 bases from V and 3 from J, leaving 10 bases between them. The CDR3 reads CASSGAFGYNEQFF. In nucleotides, the CDR3 is TGTGCCAGCAGCGGGGCTTTTGGCTACAATGAGCAGTTCTTC.

As regards this clonotype: The junction and the germline gene differ at one end; a read error may be behind it. The rearrangement joins TRBV4-2 to TRBJ2-5; 14 positions match TRBD2. The CDR3 is 17 amino acids. The germline CDR1 and CDR2 sequences are LGHNA and YNFKEQ. The CDR3 reads CASSQGRLAGGPETQSF. The CDR3 nucleotides are TGTGCCAGCAGCCAAGGGCGACTAGCGGGAGGGCCGGAGACCCAGTCCTTC.

The J gene is TRBJ2-3, the V gene TRBV25-1, with no clear D. Per germline, CDR1 MGHDK and CDR2 SYGVNS. The CDR3 is 17 residues long. V lost 1 base to trimming and J lost 8 bases, with 22 bases between them. The CDR3 loop is CASSELSPVADAATQYF. CDR3 nucleotide sequence: TGTGCCAGCAGTGAATTGTCCCCCGTTGCAGATGCGGCTACGCAGTATTTT. Full variable domain (outside the CDR3, taken from reference TRBV25-1 and TRBJ2-3): EADIYQTPRYLVIGTGKKITLECSQTMGHDKMYWYQQDPGMELHLIHYSYGVNSTEKGDLSSESTVSRIRTEHFPLTLESARPSHTSQYLCASSELSPVADAATQYFGPGTRLTVL.

This clonotype was found a few times. J is TRBJ2-7 and V is TRBV2, with D perhaps TRBD2 (6 bases). V lost 8 bases and J lost 5, with 13 bases in between. CDR3 length: 12 residues. CDR1 and CDR2 from the germline V gene are SNHLY and FYNNEI. The CDR3 bases are TGTGCCAGCGAGGGGAGGATGAACGAGCAGTACTTC. Protein: CASEGRMNEQYF.

The V call is TRBV25-1, the J call TRBJ2-5; no firm D call. The CDR3 is 16 residues long. The germline gives CDR1 MGHDK, CDR2 SYGVNS. Trimming stripped 1 base from V and 1 base from J, with 13 bases between. The CDR3 spells CASSEFMDRPQETQYF. As DNA, the CDR3 is TGTGCCAGCAGTGAATTTATGGACCGGCCCCAAGAGACCCAGTACTTC. The full variable domain, with the rest looked up from reference TRBV25-1 and TRBJ2-5, is EADIYQTPRYLVIGTGKKITLECSQTMGHDKMYWYQQDPGMELHLIHYSYGVNSTEKGDLSSESTVSRIRTEHFPLTLESARPSHTSQYLCASSEFMDRPQETQYFGPGTRLLVL.

In its sample, this clonotype was seen many times. No DNA is shown, since the ends of the CDR3 on it are uncertain; the CDR3 is the one TCRdb lists. This sequence joins TRBV28 and TRBJ2-7; the table's D call TRBD1 went unverified against the DNA. From its first to its last residue, the CDR3 has 14 amino acids. Germline-derived CDR1 and CDR2 are MDHEN and SYDVKM. This CDR3 is CASSFGQGAMGLYF.

This clonotype has a handful of counts. This rearrangement joins TRBV6-5 to TRBJ2-7; TRBD2 aligns across 9 bases. The DNA end favors TRBJ2-5, so the J call may be wrong. CDR1 and CDR2 from the germline V gene are MNHEY and SVGAGI. The CDR3 extends over 18 amino acids. The CDR3 reads CASSYPEIGTSRGRTQYF. The CDR3 bases are TGTGCCAGCAGTTACCCGGAGATTGGGACTAGCAGAGGGAGGACCCAGTACTTC.

The genes are TRBV4-1 and TRBJ2-1; 7 nucleotides agree with TRBD2. The germline gives CDR1 MGHRA, CDR2 YSYEKL. The V and J ends lost 1 base and 8 bases, in that order; junction bases with no gene match: 14. The CDR3 is 17 amino acids. As DNA, the CDR3 is TGCGCCAGCAGCCAAGTCTATAGGCGGGAGCGTTCCCATGAGCAGTTCTTC. Translated, it gives CASSQVYRRERSHEQFF.

This clonotype was seen only a few times. The chain carries TRBV6-1 and TRBJ1-1; possibly TRBD1 for D (5 bases). V was clipped by 4 bases and J by 3 bases, with 12 bases between them. The germline CDR1 and CDR2 sequences are MNHNS and SASEGT. The CDR3 totals 14 residues. CDR3 coding DNA: TGTGCCAGCAGTGGCAGGGTGGTGGACACTGAAGCTTTCTTT. Protein sequence: CASSGRVVDTEAFF.

V and J are TRBV28 and TRBJ2-6; D possibly corresponds to TRBD1 (5 bases). The CDR3 is 15 residues long. Deletions cut 8 bases from V and 2 bases from J, with 13 bases between. Per the germline V gene, CDR1 is MDHEN and CDR2 is SYDVKM. The CDR3 spells CASVWSGPGANVLTF. Written as DNA, the CDR3 is TGTGCCAGCGTGTGGTCAGGGCCTGGGGCCAACGTCCTGACTTTC.

In this sample, this clonotype turned up a few times. The chain has TRBV12-3 or TRBV12-4 and TRBJ2-1, with D perhaps matching TRBD2 (7 bases). The CDR3 is 13 residues long. The germline V and J ends were trimmed by 5 bases and 6 bases, with 11 bases remaining between them. CDR3 DNA: TGTGCCAGCAGTGTGAGGGGGGGCAATGAGCAGTTCTTC. Translated, it gives CASSVRGGNEQFF.

The rearrangement links TRBV4-3 to TRBJ2-1; 10 bases map to TRBD1. Trimming at V came to 2 bases and at J to 7 bases, leaving 8 bases not matched to a gene. CDR3 length: 16 amino acids. The germline V gene encodes CDR1 LGHNA and CDR2 YSLEER. CDR3 DNA sequence: TGCGCCAGCAGCCAAAGTAGGACAGGGGGTCGGAATGAGCAGTTCTTC. Translated: CASSQSRTGGRNEQFF.

There are a few counts of this clonotype. V usage is TRBV27 and J usage is TRBJ2-3; D is ambiguous. The ends were cut back, 4 bases at V and 2 bases at J, with 10 bases in the middle. Per the germline V gene, CDR1 is MNHEY and CDR2 is SMNVEV (reference sequence). This CDR3 has 14 residues. The CDR3 DNA reads TGTGCCAGCAGTTACGAGACACACACAGATACGCAGTATTTT. Encoded protein: CASSYETHTDTQYF.

This chain connects TRBV14 to TRBJ2-1; D is unresolved. This CDR3 has 13 amino acids. Germline lookup yields CDR1 SGHDN and CDR2 FVKESK. With 4 bases removed from V and 9 bases from J, the gap between germline ends came to 13 bases. Here the CDR3 reads CASSLSSVAEQFF. As DNA, the CDR3 is TGTGCCAGCAGCCTGTCGTCGGTGGCTGAGCAGTTCTTC.

The rearrangement links TRBV5-1 to TRBJ1-6, with a weak D call TRBD1 (5 bases). V gave up 0 bases and J gave up 7 bases, with 8 bases separating them. The CDR3 runs 14 residues. CDR1 and CDR2 (germline): SGHRS, YFSETQ. The chain's CDR3 is CASSLEGINSPLHF. CDR3 in DNA: TGCGCCAGCAGCTTGGAGGGGATCAATTCACCCCTCCACTTT. The full variable domain, completed using reference TRBV5-1 and TRBJ1-6, is KAGVTQTPRYLIKTRGQQVTLSCSPISGHRSVSWYQQTPGQGLQFLFEYFSETQRNKGNFPGRFSGRQFSNSRSEMNVSTLELGDSALYLCASSLEGINSPLHFGNGTRLTVT.

V and J are TRBV7-2 and TRBJ2-3; unclear D gene. The CDR3 consists of 13 residues. With 5 bases removed from V and 8 bases from J, the gap between germline ends came to 14 bases. Germline lookup yields CDR1 SGHTA and CDR2 FQGNSA. The CDR3 bases are TGTGCCAGCAGCCCCTCCGGGTTTGTTACGCAGTATTTT. Amino acid sequence: CASSPSGFVTQYF.

V usage is TRBV27 and J usage is TRBJ2-3; D might be TRBD2 (6 bases). Trimming cost V 1 base and J 2 bases, with 10 bases left between them. The germline CDR1 and CDR2 sequences are MNHEY and SMNVEV (reference sequence). This CDR3 contains 15 residues. CDR3 sequence reads: CASSLWASDTDTQYF. CDR3 DNA: TGTGCCAGCAGTTTATGGGCTAGCGACACAGATACGCAGTATTTT.